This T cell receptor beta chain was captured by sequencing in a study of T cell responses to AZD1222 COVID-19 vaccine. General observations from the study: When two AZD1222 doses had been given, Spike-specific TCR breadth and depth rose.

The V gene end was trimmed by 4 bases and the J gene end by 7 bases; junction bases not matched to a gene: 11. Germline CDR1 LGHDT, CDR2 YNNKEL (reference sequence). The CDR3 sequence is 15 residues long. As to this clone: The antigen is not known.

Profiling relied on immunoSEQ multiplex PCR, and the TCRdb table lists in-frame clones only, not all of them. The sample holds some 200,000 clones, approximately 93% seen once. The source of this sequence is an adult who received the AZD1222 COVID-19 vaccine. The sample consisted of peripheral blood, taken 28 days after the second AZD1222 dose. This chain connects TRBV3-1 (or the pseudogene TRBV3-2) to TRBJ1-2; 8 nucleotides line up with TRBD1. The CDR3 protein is CASSPPGQGRGGYTF. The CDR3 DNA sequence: TGTGCCAGCAGCCCCCCAGGACAGGGTCGTGGTGGCTACACCTTC.